A selection of T cell receptor beta chains follows, all from one sample in a study of T-cell memory formation after mild COVID-19. TCRdb reprocessed the 5' RACE reads with MiXCR, giving one entry per CDR3 protein. The repertoire consists of under 650,000 distinct CDR3 sequences, with more than 15% occurring once and the leading ten covering around 12%. The sample taken for sequencing was PBMCs or a T cell subset sorted from them (not recorded which). Receptors were obtained from an adult woman who had mild COVID-19 (a few samples of this study predate the infection). Cell type and time point are not known. Both conserved end residues are part of each CDR3. The D gene is left open where the match is weak. For some rows the clone size is stated as once, few or many, or as a class when expanded; others skip it.

J gene,D gene,CDR3 length,clone size,V gene,CDR3 protein,CDR3 DNA
TRBJ1-5,-,14,few,TRBV30,CAWSVLGGLQPQHF,TGTGCCTGGAGTGTACTCGGGGGCCTTCAGCCCCAGCATTTT
TRBJ2-1,TRBD2,15,few,TRBV27,CASSLAVNSYNEQFF,TGTGCCAGCAGCCTAGCGGTGAACTCCTACAATGAGCAGTTCTTC
TRBJ2-1,-,17,-,TRBV9,CASSHKPGPLFYNEQFF,TGTGCCAGCAGCCACAAGCCGGGACCACTGTTCTACAATGAGCAGTTCTTC
TRBJ2-7,TRBD1,15,-,TRBV6-5,CASSYPGTGQTEQYF,TGTGCCAGCAGTTACCCCGGGACAGGGCAAACCGAGCAGTACTTC
TRBJ2-7,-,14,few,TRBV4-3,CASSQETEGHEQYF,TGCGCCAGCAGCCAAGAGACAGAAGGCCACGAGCAGTACTTC
TRBJ1-1,TRBD1,15,-,TRBV9,CASSVVLGQVAEAFF,TGTGCCAGCAGCGTAGTCTTGGGACAGGTTGCTGAAGCTTTCTTT
TRBJ1-2,-,12,-,TRBV6-1,CASRQDTYGYTF,TGTGCCAGCCGGCAGGACACCTATGGCTACACCTTC
TRBJ1-1,-,16,-,TRBV11-3,CASSLGKGVGNTEAFF,TGTGCCAGCAGCTTAGGAAAAGGGGTCGGGAACACTGAAGCTTTCTTT
TRBJ2-5,-,14,few,TRBV7-6,CASSSDSYQETQYF,TGTGCCAGCAGCTCGGACTCATACCAAGAGACCCAGTACTTC
TRBJ2-7,-,14,-,TRBV20-1,CSARDLTGTGEQYF,TGCAGTGCTAGAGATCTTACGGGGACCGGCGAGCAGTACTTC
TRBJ2-3,TRBD2,17,few,TRBV18,CASSPPGLAGAGDTQYF,TGTGCCAGCTCACCCCCGGGACTAGCGGGGGCGGGAGATACGCAGTATTTT
TRBJ2-3,TRBD2,15,few,TRBV14,CASSQDTSGTDTQYF,TGTGCCAGCAGCCAAGATACTAGCGGGACAGATACGCAGTATTTT
TRBJ2-1,TRBD2,15,many,TRBV5-1,CASSLTSGGNNEQFF,TGCGCCAGCAGCTTGACTAGCGGGGGGAACAATGAGCAGTTCTTC
TRBJ2-2,-,16,few,TRBV5-1,CASTPPSTENTGELFF,TGCGCCAGCACCCCCCCCTCGACAGAGAACACCGGGGAGCTGTTTTTT
TRBJ2-7,-,13,-,TRBV10-3,CAAGADSSYEQYF,TGTGCCGCCGGTGCGGACAGCTCCTACGAGCAGTACTTC
TRBJ1-1,-,16,-,TRBV4-2,CASSQEVRKGYTEAFF,TGTGCCAGCAGCCAAGAAGTTAGGAAGGGGTACACTGAAGCTTTCTTT
TRBJ2-4,-,17,few,TRBV30,CAWSVRGANLAKNIQYF,TGTGCCTGGAGTGTACGAGGGGCGAACCTAGCCAAAAACATTCAGTACTTC
TRBJ2-6,TRBD2,19,-,TRBV12-3/TRBV12-4,CASSLARGTAGTGANVLTF,TGTGCCAGCAGTTTAGCCCGAGGAACAGCGGGGACTGGGGCCAACGTCCTGACTTTC
TRBJ1-1,-,13,few,TRBV6-5,CASSYSGRYEAFF,TGTGCCAGCAGTTACTCCGGACGGTATGAAGCTTTCTTT
TRBJ2-2,-,15,few,TRBV4-3,CASSQTLANTGELFF,TGCGCCAGCAGCCAAACACTAGCAAACACCGGGGAGCTGTTTTTT
TRBJ1-3,TRBD1,16,once,TRBV7-9,CASSLGRDSSGNTIYF,TGTGCCAGCAGCTTAGGCAGGGACAGCTCTGGAAACACCATATATTTT
TRBJ2-1,-,13,-,TRBV29-1,CSAWLVTYNEQFF,TGCAGCGCTTGGTTGGTCACCTACAATGAGCAGTTCTTC
TRBJ1-2,-,11,few,TRBV29-1,CSVESLYGYTF,TGCAGCGTTGAATCCCTCTATGGCTACACCTTC
TRBJ2-3,TRBD2,15,few,TRBV27,CASSSPGTSPDTQYF,TGTGCCAGCAGTTCTCCCGGGACTAGTCCGGATACGCAGTATTTT
TRBJ2-1,TRBD2,20,many,TRBV20-1,CSARDWREGVLPLRYNEQFF,TGCAGTGCTAGAGATTGGCGGGAGGGCGTCCTCCCCCTCCGTTACAATGAGCAGTTCTTC
TRBJ1-5,-,18,-,TRBV5-1,CASSLNPTGVRGPQPQHF,TGCGCCAGCAGCTTGAATCCTACGGGAGTCCGAGGCCCTCAGCCCCAGCATTTT
TRBJ2-2,TRBD2,15,once,TRBV30,CAYRLAGASSGELFF,TGTGCCTACCGACTAGCGGGAGCATCCTCCGGGGAGCTGTTTTTT
TRBJ2-7,TRBD2,18,few,TRBV4-2,CASSQDYDLAGVPYEQYF,TGTGCCAGCAGCCAAGATTACGACCTAGCGGGAGTCCCCTACGAGCAGTACTTC
TRBJ2-1,TRBD1,16,-,TRBV6-4,CASSDSGRGLGNEQFF,TGTGCCAGCAGTGACTCGGGCAGGGGGCTAGGAAATGAGCAGTTCTTC
TRBJ2-5,TRBD1,15,many,TRBV7-2,CASSLADRDQETQYF,TGTGCCAGCAGCTTAGCCGACAGGGACCAAGAGACCCAGTACTTC
TRBJ2-5,-,12,few,TRBV10-2,CASSSVSASQYF,TGCGCCAGCTCCTCAGTTTCCGCCTCCCAGTACTTC
TRBJ2-7,-,13,few,TRBV20-1,CSATRLEAYEQYF,TGCAGTGCTACGCGGCTAGAAGCCTACGAGCAGTACTTC
TRBJ1-3,TRBD1,15,-,TRBV6-5,CASSWDRKSGNTIYF,TGTGCCAGCAGTTGGGACAGGAAGAGTGGAAACACCATATATTTT
TRBJ1-2,-,15,-,TRBV4-2,CASSQGYDRSYGYTF,TGTGCCAGCAGCCAAGGATATGACAGGTCCTATGGCTACACCTTC
TRBJ1-5,TRBD1,15,-,TRBV6-5,CASRPQDRGNQPQHF,TGTGCCAGCAGACCCCAGGACAGGGGCAATCAGCCCCAGCATTTT
TRBJ2-1,TRBD2,13,-,TRBV7-2,CDSSRGLAASRFF,TGTGACAGCAGCCGAGGACTAGCGGCGTCCCGGTTCTTC
TRBJ1-2,-,13,-,TRBV12-3/TRBV12-4,CASSPDSYYGYTF,TGTGCCAGCAGTCCGGACAGCTACTATGGCTACACCTTC
TRBJ1-2,-,15,-,TRBV4-1,CASSQEFLPNYGYTF,TGCGCCAGCAGCCAAGAGTTTCTACCTAACTATGGCTACACCTTC
TRBJ2-3,-,16,-,TRBV7-3,CASSLEGGLLSDTQYF,TGTGCCAGCAGCTTAGAGGGGGGCCTTTTGTCAGATACGCAGTATTTT
TRBJ2-2,-,14,few,TRBV5-1,CASSYGANTGELFF,TGCGCCAGCAGCTACGGAGCGAACACCGGGGAGCTGTTTTTT
TRBJ2-1,TRBD2,14,few,TRBV7-2,CALNGGLWAHEQFF,TGTGCCCTAAACGGGGGACTATGGGCCCATGAGCAGTTCTTC
TRBJ2-5,-,13,-,TRBV29-1,CSVEATIEETQYF,TGCAGCGTTGAGGCCACTATCGAAGAGACCCAGTACTTC
TRBJ2-2,-,14,-,TRBV12-3/TRBV12-4,CASSFGGGTGELFF,TGTGCCAGCAGTTTCGGGGGCGGCACCGGGGAGCTGTTTTTT
TRBJ2-3,-,14,few,TRBV5-4,CASERGSDTDTQYF,TGTGCTTCGGAGAGGGGGTCTGACACAGATACGCAGTATTTT
TRBJ2-5,-,15,few,TRBV7-9,CASSRGQGGGETQYF,TGTGCCAGCAGCCGCGGACAGGGCGGGGGAGAGACCCAGTACTTC
TRBJ2-1,-,17,few,TRBV29-1,CSVELYERQDSYNEQFF,TGCAGCGTTGAGTTGTACGAGCGACAGGATTCCTACAATGAGCAGTTCTTC
TRBJ2-5,TRBD2,15,many,TRBV27,CASSLRGTRGETQYF,TGTGCCAGCAGTTTACGCGGGACTAGAGGGGAGACCCAGTACTTC
TRBJ2-7,TRBD2,13,-,TRBV20-1,CSARSGSAYEQYF,TGCAGTGCTAGAAGCGGGAGTGCCTACGAGCAGTACTTC
TRBJ1-6,-,13,-,TRBV6-5,CASSLWTDSPLHF,TGTGCCAGCAGTTTATGGACAGATTCACCCCTCCACTTT
TRBJ2-7,-,15,-,TRBV19,CASSIVQGRSYEQYF,TGTGCCAGTAGTATAGTCCAGGGGAGGTCCTACGAGCAGTACTTC
TRBJ1-1,TRBD1,15,-,TRBV20-1,CSARDPGQGHTEAFF,TGCAGTGCTAGAGATCCGGGACAGGGTCACACTGAAGCTTTCTTT
TRBJ2-1,-,14,-,TRBV18,CASSPPPLANEQFF,TGTGCCAGCTCACCACCTCCCCTAGCCAATGAGCAGTTCTTC
TRBJ2-1,TRBD2,15,-,TRBV7-8,CASSQTSGAYNEQFF,TGTGCCAGCAGCCAGACTAGCGGAGCTTACAATGAGCAGTTCTTC
TRBJ1-1,-,13,few,TRBV10-3,CAISHSGDTEAFF,TGTGCCATCAGTCATTCGGGCGACACTGAAGCTTTCTTT